Listed below are T cell receptor beta chains from one sample, sequenced in a study of multiple sclerosis patients with progressive multifocal leukoencephalopathy. Libraries were prepared by immunoSEQ multiplex PCR; TCRdb keeps only in-frame clonotypes and omits some of them. There are 30,000 or so clones in the sample; more than 80% occur only once, and 9.5% to 15% lies in the top ten. Specimen: PBMCs, collected from a patient treated with natalizumab. The source of these receptors is a woman aged 25 to 39 with progressive multifocal leukoencephalopathy. The CDR3 runs from the conserved cysteine through the conserved F or W.

cdr3_aa | j_call | v_call
CASSRTFYEQYF | - | TRBV2
CASSGQRRSSYEQYF | TRBJ2-7 | TRBV18
CASSLGIGTGNYGYTF | TRBJ1-2 | TRBV7-9
CASSLGLAGAMGETQYF | TRBJ2-5 | TRBV5-1
CASSPVQETQYF | TRBJ2-5 | TRBV18
CASSLGVGAGKLFF | TRBJ1-4 | TRBV5-1
CAISGGQPQFF | TRBJ2-1 | TRBV10-3
CASSVPGGTQYF | TRBJ2-3 | TRBV9
CASSSGRGWETQYF | TRBJ2-5 | TRBV5-1
CASSMDGYSGNTIYF | TRBJ1-3 | TRBV5-1
CASSAGATGELFF | TRBJ2-2 | TRBV7-2
CASSLGTGALETQYF | TRBJ2-5 | TRBV7-9
CASSFYAGGGTGELFF | TRBJ2-2 | TRBV7-8
CASSGLAARETQYF | TRBJ2-5 | TRBV2
CASKRDSNQPQHF | TRBJ1-5 | TRBV2
CASSPVPSGGNEQFF | TRBJ2-1 | TRBV18
CASGGTEAFF | TRBJ1-1 | TRBV2
CASRAGNTEAFF | TRBJ1-1 | TRBV2
CASSQLDRSLHF | TRBJ1-6 | TRBV14
CASTAPARRTEAFF | TRBJ1-1 | TRBV28
CASSEWAVDEQYF | TRBJ2-7 | TRBV2
CASSWSPGRETQYF | TRBJ2-5 | TRBV6-1
CASSLVVGDEQFF | TRBJ2-1 | TRBV7-8
CASSLGVLAGLYNEQFF | TRBJ2-1 | TRBV7-2
CSGQGSTEAFF | TRBJ1-1 | TRBV29-1
CASHSTYQETQYF | TRBJ2-5 | TRBV6-4
CASSRGGAPEQYF | TRBJ2-7 | TRBV7-9
CASQGTSYNEQFF | TRBJ2-1 | TRBV2
CASSSDIASQEKLFF | TRBJ1-4 | TRBV5-1
CASSWGAAGDSPLHF | TRBJ1-6 | TRBV7-9
CASSRNPRGEGEQFF | TRBJ2-1 | TRBV4-1
CASSALSEQETQYF | TRBJ2-5 | TRBV9
CASSQIKGLDKNIQYF | TRBJ2-4 | TRBV14
CASSGDRHDAGYGYTF | TRBJ1-2 | TRBV2
CASSSGQGVDTQYF | TRBJ2-3 | TRBV7-8
CASSSYKDRGDQPQHF | TRBJ1-5 | TRBV2
CASSLTSSNEQFF | TRBJ2-1 | TRBV7-2
CASSEGTQPVETQYF | TRBJ2-5 | TRBV2
CASREDGGFGNEQYF | TRBJ2-7 | TRBV5-1
CASSLVLSNGRDTQYF | TRBJ2-3 | TRBV5-6
CASSLKASGDTQYF | TRBJ2-3 | TRBV5-1
CASSYSGPPFYNEQFF | TRBJ2-1 | TRBV6-5
CASPGTANTGELFF | TRBJ2-2 | TRBV6-1
CASSYSGLGEQFF | TRBJ2-1 | TRBV6-6
CASKGYNEQFF | TRBJ2-1 | TRBV6-6
CASSPVGETQYF | TRBJ2-5 | TRBV18
CAWRTGTGLRDSIPMVTGELFF | TRBJ2-2 | TRBV30
CASSGDRDEQYF | TRBJ2-7 | TRBV18
CASSQAISAEAFF | TRBJ1-1 | TRBV7-9
CASSSGWNAQYF | TRBJ2-3 | TRBV5-6
CASRFTSGTNEQFF | TRBJ2-1 | TRBV28
CASSLVGGSDTQYF | TRBJ2-3 | TRBV7-6
CASSRGGVKETQYF | TRBJ2-5 | TRBV9
CASSQATGYEQYF | TRBJ2-7 | TRBV27
CASSFSGANVLTF | TRBJ2-6 | TRBV7-2
CASSESGGLANNEQFF | TRBJ2-1 | TRBV10-1
CASSLRQGIRDTQYF | TRBJ2-3 | TRBV2